These T cell receptor beta chains were read from a single sample in a study of T cells in Graves' hyperthyroidism and ophthalmopathy. TCRdb re-called the multiplex PCR reads with MiXCR, one entry per CDR3 protein. This table holds fewer than 900,000 distinct CDR3 sequences, roughly 20% found once. The sample taken for sequencing was blood. The receptors here all came from a woman aged 50 to 60 with Graves' hyperthyroidism that later progressed to Graves' ophthalmopathy. Each CDR3 is given with its conserved first and last residue. Each record gives: V gene, clone size, D gene, J gene, CDR3 DNA, CDR3 protein. D genes are given only for firm matches. Only some rows state a clone size, as once, few, many or a class for expanded clones.

>TRBV7-9|few|TRBD1|TRBJ2-5
TGTGCCAGCAGCTTGACAGGGTTGAAAGAGACCCAGTACTTC
CASSLTGLKETQYF
>TRBV5-1|-|-|TRBJ1-6
TGCGCCAGCACTCCCCGGGGTCCGGAAAATTCACCCCTCCACTTT
CASTPRGPENSPLHF
>TRBV6-1|many|TRBD1|TRBJ2-5
TGTGCCAGCAGCCGGGGACAGTTCCAAGAGACCCAGTACTTC
CASSRGQFQETQYF
>TRBV5-6|few|-|TRBJ1-2
TGTGCCAGCAGCCCCCCGGCGGTAGGAATGAATGGCTACACCTTC
CASSPPAVGMNGYTF
>TRBV3-1|many|-|TRBJ1-2
TGTGCCAGCAGCCAAGATGGAGTGGTAATCGGCTACACCTTC
CASSQDGVVIGYTF
>TRBV3-1|many|TRBD1|TRBJ1-2
TGTGCCAGCAGCCAAACAGGGGCTAAAGCTAACTATGGCTACACCTTC
CASSQTGAKANYGYTF
>TRBV30|-|-|TRBJ1-4
TGTGCCTGGAAAGGGCTCACGATTAATGAAAAACTGTTTTTT
CAWKGLTINEKLFF
>TRBV6-5|-|-|TRBJ1-2
TGTGCCAGCAGTTACTACAGGTCCCTCTATGGCTACACCTTC
CASSYYRSLYGYTF
>TRBV10-3|-|TRBD2|TRBJ2-5
TGTGCCGCGGGGGAGAGGAAGGACCAAGAGACCCAGTACTTC
CAAGERKDQETQYF
>TRBV2|many|-|TRBJ2-3
TGTGCCAGCAGTGAAAAGGGGCTACCCACAGATACGCAGTATTTT
CASSEKGLPTDTQYF